This note documents a single T cell receptor (beta chain) sequence. Its antigen is not known. Sequencing was performed with immunoSEQ multiplex PCR; in TCRdb, only in-frame clones are kept and a portion is missing. There are around 60,000 clones in the sample; around four fifths occur only once, and roughly 15% lies in the top ten. The entry originates in a study of identifying expanded T cells in peripheral blood. Findings and caveats of the study: Over approximately two and four weeks, about 17 and 20 clones changed, versus 1.2 between replicates. Two-week clone count variance significantly increased as total template count grew.

No infections or other immune events were documented during collection. The trim removed 2 bases at V and 1 base at J, leaving 3 bases unmatched. Germline CDR1 reads WNHNN; CDR2 reads SYGVQD (reference sequence). The CDR3 spans 16 residues. Input material: blood. This sequence joins TRBV10-1 and TRBJ2-1; 9 nucleotides line up with TRBD2. This TCR was sampled from a person between 18 and 69 years old in good health. The CDR3 DNA is TGCGCCAGCAGTGAGCTAGCGGGGAGGTCCTACAATGAGCAGTTCTTC. It codes for CASSELAGRSYNEQFF.